The present entry profiles one T cell receptor (beta chain) with its context. Its antigen is unknown. Qualities for individual bases were not recorded, and no much larger clone is one base off. According to the germline V gene, CDR1 reads MDHEN and CDR2 reads SYDVKM. Trimming at the junction amounts to 6 bases on V and 1 base on J, and the germline ends lie 15 bases apart. Taken from cysteine to phenylalanine, the CDR3 has 16 residues. The DNA shown is the 48-base CDR3, in frame from base 1. This sample is part of a study of OX40 agonist ivuxolimab in advanced cancers. Study-level background: Ivuxolimab, which targeted the costimulatory receptor OX40 (CD134), was an agonistic, fully human IgG2 monoclonal antibody. Intravenous ivuxolimab was administered to patients every 2 weeks at six dose levels: 0.01, 0.1, 0.3, 1.5, 3 and 10 mg/kg. Of the roughly 52 patients in dose escalation, about 20 had hepatocellular carcinoma, some 15 had melanoma, 9 had renal cell carcinoma and 9 had head and neck cancer. A male proportion of approximately 83% and a mean age of approximately 58 years, ranging from about 23 to 90, were recorded for the dose-escalation cohort. Prior anti-PD-1, anti-PD-L1 or anti-CTLA-4 therapy was permitted, and less than 45% of dose-escalation patients had received checkpoint inhibitors. Partial responses were achieved by three dose-escalation patients, of whom one had hepatocellular carcinoma and two had cutaneous melanoma. The purpose of peripheral TCRbeta sequencing was to test whether ivuxolimab changed TCR sequence diversity and led to clonal T-cell expansion. The paper describes the monotherapy dose-escalation part (N ≈ 50 patients) of the phase I trial of ivuxolimab.

Genomic DNA was extracted from sorted cells for sequencing of the TCRbeta CDR3 region. The immunoSEQ Assay was used to sequence the TCRbeta CDR3 regions. This immuneACCESS table, as held by TCRdb, lists in-frame sequences with V and J called but not all clones. Of the missing ones, under half trace to an unresolved V gene in checked studies; the others have no known cause. The sample table holds approximately 100,000 clones, of which 84% were seen once. The ten largest account for around 5.5% of the sample. Patients with autoimmune disease history or receiving systemic immunosuppression were excluded from the trial. In every dose cohort, peripheral blood was drawn for TCR sequencing at baseline, cycle 4 day 1, and cycle 7 day 1. Samples were obtained from an open-label, multicenter, first-in-human phase I dose-escalation trial of ivuxolimab. Adults with locally advanced or metastatic melanoma, renal cell carcinoma, hepatocellular carcinoma or head and neck squamous cell carcinoma were enrolled in the trial. CD4+ and CD8+ T cells were sorted separately from peripheral blood before TCR sequencing.

Results the study describes overall, beyond this receptor: After ivuxolimab, more expanded clones were found on average in CD8+ T cells than in CD4+ T cells. In the 0.1-3.0 mg/kg groups, partial responders were among the patients with the lowest normalized peripheral clonal expansion, particularly in CD8+ T cells. The antigen specificity of the clonally expanded peripheral T cells was not determined. Low levels of normalized T-cell clonal expansion were also shown by some nonresponding patients. At doses of 0.1 to 3.0 mg/kg, clonal expansion of both CD4+ and CD8+ T cells in blood was seen between baseline and week 6.

The sample was CD4+ or CD8+ T cells sorted from blood, taken in a trial of the OX40 agonist ivuxolimab. The rearranged chain carries TRBV28 and TRBJ2-2; the D segment may tentatively be TRBD1 or TRBD2, each giving 5 matched bases. This clonotype was sampled from an adult with an advanced solid tumor such as melanoma, head and neck, liver or kidney cancer. CDR3 loop: CASSQPGRRNTGELFF. The DNA sequence is as follows: TGTGCCAGCAGCCAACCGGGACGGAGGAACACCGGGGAGCTGTTTTTT.